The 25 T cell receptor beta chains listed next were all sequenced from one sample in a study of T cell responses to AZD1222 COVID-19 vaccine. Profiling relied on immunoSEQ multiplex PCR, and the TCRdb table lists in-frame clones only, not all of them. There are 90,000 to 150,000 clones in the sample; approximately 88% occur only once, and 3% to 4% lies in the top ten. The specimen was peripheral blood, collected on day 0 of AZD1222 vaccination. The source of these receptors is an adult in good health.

The CDR3 region is CASSSPTSGGTYQETQYF. DNA for the CDR3: TGTGCCAGCAGCTCCCCGACTAGCGGGGGGACGTACCAAGAGACCCAGTACTTC. This chain connects TRBV7-3 to TRBJ2-5; 13 positions match TRBD2. Germline V gene lookup returns CDR1 SGHTA and CDR2 FQGTGA. The CDR3 loop spans 18 amino acids. V dropped 4 bases and J dropped 0; count of bases not matched to a gene: 8.

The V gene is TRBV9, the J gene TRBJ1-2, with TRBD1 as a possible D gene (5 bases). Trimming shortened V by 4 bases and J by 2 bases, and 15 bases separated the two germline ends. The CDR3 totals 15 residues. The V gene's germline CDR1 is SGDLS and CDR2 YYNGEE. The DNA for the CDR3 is TGTGCCAGCAGCTCCCCGGACACGGGGAACTATGGCTACACCTTC. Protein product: CASSSPDTGNYGYTF.

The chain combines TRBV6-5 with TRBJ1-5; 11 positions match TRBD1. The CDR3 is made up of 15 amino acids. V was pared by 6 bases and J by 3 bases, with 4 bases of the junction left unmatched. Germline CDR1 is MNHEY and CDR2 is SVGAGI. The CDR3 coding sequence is TGTGCCAGCAGCACGGACAGGGGGCACAATCAGCCCCAGCATTTT. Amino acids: CASSTDRGHNQPQHF.

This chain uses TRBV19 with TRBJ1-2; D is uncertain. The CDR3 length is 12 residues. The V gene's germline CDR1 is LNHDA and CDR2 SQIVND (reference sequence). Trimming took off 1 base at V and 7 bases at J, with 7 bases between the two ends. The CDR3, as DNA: TGTGCCAGTAGTATAGGGTTCTCTGGCTACACCTTC. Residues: CASSIGFSGYTF.

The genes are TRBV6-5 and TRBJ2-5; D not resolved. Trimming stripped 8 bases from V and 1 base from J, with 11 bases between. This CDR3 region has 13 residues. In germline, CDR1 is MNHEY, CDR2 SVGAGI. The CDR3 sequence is CASCLRVQETQYF. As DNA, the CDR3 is TGTGCCAGCTGCCTACGAGTCCAAGAGACCCAGTACTTC.

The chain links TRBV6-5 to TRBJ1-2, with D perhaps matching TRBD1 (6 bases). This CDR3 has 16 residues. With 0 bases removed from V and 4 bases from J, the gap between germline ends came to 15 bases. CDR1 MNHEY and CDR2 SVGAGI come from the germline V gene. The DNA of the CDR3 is TGTGCCAGCAGTTACTCCTACAGGGAAGGCCTCTATGGCTACACCTTC. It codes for CASSYSYREGLYGYTF.

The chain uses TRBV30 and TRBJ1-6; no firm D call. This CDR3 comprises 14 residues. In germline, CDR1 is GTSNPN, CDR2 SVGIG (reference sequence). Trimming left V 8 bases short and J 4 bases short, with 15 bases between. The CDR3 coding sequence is TGTGCCGACCACGGAGCAAATTATAATTCACCCCTCCACTTT. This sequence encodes CADHGANYNSPLHF.

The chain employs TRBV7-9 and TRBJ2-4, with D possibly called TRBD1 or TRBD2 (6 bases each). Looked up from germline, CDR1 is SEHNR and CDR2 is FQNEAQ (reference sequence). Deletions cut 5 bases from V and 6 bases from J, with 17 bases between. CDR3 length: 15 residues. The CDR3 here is CASSPPGGRGNIQYF. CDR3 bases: TGTGCCAGCAGCCCACCCGGGGGCAGGGGAAACATTCAGTACTTC.

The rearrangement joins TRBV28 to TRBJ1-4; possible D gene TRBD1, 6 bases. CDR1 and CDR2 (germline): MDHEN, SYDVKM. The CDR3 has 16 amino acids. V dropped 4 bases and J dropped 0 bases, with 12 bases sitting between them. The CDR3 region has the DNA TGTGCCAGCAGTTCCCCGACAGGTACAACTAATGAAAAACTGTTTTTT. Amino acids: CASSSPTGTTNEKLFF.

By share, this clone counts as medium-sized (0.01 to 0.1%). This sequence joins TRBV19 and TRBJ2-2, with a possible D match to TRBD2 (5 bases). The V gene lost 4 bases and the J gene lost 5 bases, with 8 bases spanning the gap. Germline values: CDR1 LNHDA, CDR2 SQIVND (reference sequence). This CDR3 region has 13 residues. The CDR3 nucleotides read TGTGCCAGTAGTACTAGCCAGACCGGGGAGCTGTTTTTT. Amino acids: CASSTSQTGELFF.

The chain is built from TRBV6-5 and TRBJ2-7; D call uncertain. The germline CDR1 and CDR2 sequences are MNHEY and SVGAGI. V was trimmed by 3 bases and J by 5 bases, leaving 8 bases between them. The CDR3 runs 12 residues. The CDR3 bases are TGTGCCAGCAGTTATAGTAGCCACGAGCAGTACTTC. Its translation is CASSYSSHEQYF.

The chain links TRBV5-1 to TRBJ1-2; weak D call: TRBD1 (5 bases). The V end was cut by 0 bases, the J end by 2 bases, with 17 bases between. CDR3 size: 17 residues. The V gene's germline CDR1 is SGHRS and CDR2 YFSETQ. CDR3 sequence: CASSLVVRTPPNYGYTF. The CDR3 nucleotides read TGCGCCAGCAGCTTGGTTGTTCGGACACCGCCCAACTATGGCTACACCTTC.

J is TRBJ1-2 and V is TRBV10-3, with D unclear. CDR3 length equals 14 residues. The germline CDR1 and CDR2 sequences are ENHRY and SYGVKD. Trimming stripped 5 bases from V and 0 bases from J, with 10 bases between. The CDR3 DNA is TGTGCCATCAGTTACACAGAATCTAACTATGGCTACACCTTC. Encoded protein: CAISYTESNYGYTF.

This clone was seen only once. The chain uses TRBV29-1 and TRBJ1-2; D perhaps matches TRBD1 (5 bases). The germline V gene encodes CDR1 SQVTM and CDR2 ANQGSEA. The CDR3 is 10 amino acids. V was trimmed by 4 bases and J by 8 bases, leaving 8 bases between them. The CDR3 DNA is TGCAGCGTTGTAGGGGACGGCTACACCTTC. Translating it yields CSVVGDGYTF. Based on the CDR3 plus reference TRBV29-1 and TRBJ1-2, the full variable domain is SAVISQKPSRDICQRGTSLTIQCQVDSQVTMMFWYRQQPGQSLTLIATANQGSEATYESGFVIDKFPISRPNLTFSTLTVSNMSPEDSSIYLCSVVGDGYTFGSGTRLTVV.

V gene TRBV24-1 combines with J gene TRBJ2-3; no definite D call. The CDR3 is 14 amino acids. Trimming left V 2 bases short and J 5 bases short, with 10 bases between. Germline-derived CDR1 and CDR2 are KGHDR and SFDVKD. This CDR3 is CATSDSRKKDTQYF. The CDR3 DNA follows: TGTGCCACCAGTGATTCCCGAAAAAAAGATACGCAGTATTTT.

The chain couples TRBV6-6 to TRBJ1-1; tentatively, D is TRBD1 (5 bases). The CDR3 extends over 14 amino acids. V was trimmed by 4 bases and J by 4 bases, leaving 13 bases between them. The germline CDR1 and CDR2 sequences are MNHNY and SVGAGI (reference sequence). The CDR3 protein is CASSSYWGGTEAFF. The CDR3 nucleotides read TGTGCCAGCAGTTCATACTGGGGGGGCACTGAAGCTTTCTTT.

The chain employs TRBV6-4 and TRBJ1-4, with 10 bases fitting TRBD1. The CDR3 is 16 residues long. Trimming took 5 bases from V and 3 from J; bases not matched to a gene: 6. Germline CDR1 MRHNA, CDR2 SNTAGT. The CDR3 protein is CASSRQGASANEKLFF. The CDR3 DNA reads TGTGCCAGCAGTCGACAGGGGGCTTCAGCTAATGAAAAACTGTTTTTT.

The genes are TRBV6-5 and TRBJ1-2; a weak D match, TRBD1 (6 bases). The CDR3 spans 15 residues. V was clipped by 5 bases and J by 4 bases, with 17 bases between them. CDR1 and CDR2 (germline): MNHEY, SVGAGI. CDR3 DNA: TGTGCCAGCAGTCTTACGGGGGCCCTCTCCTATGGCTACACCTTC. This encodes CASSLTGALSYGYTF.

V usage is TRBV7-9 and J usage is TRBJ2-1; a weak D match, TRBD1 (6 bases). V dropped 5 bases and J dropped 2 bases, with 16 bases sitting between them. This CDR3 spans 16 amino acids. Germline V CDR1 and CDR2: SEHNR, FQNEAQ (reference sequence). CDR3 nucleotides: TGTGCCAGCAGCCAGGGGACCTCTAGGCCCTACAATGAGCAGTTCTTC. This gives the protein CASSQGTSRPYNEQFF.

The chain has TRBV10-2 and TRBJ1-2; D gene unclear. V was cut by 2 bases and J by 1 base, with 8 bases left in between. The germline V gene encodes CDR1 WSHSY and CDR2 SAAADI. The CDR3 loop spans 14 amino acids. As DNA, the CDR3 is TGCGCCAGCAGTGAGCTGCATCTTAACTATGGCTACACCTTC. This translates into CASSELHLNYGYTF.

The CDR3 is CASSKDSNQPQHF. The DNA for the CDR3 is TGTGCCAGCAGTAAGGACAGCAATCAGCCCCAGCATTTT. This chain uses TRBV6-4 with TRBJ1-5; D not resolved. Germline-derived CDR1 and CDR2 are MRHNA and SNTAGT. The CDR3 is 13 amino acids. Between the trimmed V and J ends, which lost 5 bases and 1 base, there was a span of 6 bases.

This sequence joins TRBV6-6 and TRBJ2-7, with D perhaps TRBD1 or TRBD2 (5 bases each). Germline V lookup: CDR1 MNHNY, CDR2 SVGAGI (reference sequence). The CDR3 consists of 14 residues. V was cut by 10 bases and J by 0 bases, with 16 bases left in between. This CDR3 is CATIAGTLSYEQYF. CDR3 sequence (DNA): TGTGCCACAATAGCCGGGACCCTCTCCTACGAGCAGTACTTC.

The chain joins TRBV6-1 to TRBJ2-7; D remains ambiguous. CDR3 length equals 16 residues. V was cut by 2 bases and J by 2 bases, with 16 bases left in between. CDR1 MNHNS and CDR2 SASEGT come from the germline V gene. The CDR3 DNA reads TGTGCCAGCAGTGAAATTATTGCCAAGGGTACCTACGAGCAGTACTTC. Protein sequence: CASSEIIAKGTYEQYF.

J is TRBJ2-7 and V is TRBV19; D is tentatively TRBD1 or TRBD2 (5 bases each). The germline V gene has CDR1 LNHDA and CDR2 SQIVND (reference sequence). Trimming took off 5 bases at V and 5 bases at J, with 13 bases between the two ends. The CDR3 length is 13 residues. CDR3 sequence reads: CASSSFGAHEQYF. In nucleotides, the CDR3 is TGTGCCAGTAGTTCCTTCGGGGCCCACGAGCAGTACTTC.

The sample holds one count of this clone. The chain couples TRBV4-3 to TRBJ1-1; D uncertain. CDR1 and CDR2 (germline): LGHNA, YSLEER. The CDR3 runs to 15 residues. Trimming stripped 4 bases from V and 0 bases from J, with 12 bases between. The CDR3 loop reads CASSLFEGLNTEAFF. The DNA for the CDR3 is TGCGCCAGCAGCCTCTTCGAGGGCCTGAACACTGAAGCTTTCTTT.